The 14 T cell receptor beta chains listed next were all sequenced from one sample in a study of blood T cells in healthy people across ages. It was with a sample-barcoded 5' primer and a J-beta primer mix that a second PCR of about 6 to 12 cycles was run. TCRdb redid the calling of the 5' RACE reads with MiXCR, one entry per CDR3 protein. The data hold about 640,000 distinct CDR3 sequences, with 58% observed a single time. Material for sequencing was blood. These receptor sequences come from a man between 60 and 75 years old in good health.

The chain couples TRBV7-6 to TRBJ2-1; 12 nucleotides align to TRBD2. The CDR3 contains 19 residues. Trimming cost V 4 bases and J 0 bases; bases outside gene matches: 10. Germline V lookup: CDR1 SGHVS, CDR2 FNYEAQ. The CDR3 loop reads CASSSRPQTSGGSYNEQFF. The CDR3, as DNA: TGTGCCAGCAGCTCCCGCCCCCAGACTAGCGGGGGCTCCTACAATGAGCAGTTCTTC.

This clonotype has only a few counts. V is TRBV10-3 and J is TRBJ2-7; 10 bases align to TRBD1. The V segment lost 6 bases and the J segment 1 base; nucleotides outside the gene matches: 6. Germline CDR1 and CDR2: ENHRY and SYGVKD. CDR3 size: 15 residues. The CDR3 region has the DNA TGTGCCATCAGGGGGGGACAGGGGCCTTCCTACGAGCAGTACTTC. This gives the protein CAIRGGQGPSYEQYF.

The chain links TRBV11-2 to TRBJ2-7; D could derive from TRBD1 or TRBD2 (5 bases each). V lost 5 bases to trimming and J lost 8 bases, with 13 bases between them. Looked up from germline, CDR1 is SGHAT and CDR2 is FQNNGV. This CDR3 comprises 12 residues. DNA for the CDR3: TGTGCCAGCAGCCACCTAACGGGGCAGCAGTACTTC. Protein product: CASSHLTGQQYF.

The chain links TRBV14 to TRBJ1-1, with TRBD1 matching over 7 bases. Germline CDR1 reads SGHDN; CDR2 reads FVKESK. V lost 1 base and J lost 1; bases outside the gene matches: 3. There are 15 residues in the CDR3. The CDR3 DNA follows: TGTGCCAGCAGCCAAGCCAGGGGGTCGAACACTGAAGCTTTCTTT. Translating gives CASSQARGSNTEAFF.

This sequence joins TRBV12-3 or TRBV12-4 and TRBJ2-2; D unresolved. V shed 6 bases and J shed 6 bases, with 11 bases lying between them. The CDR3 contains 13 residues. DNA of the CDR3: TGTGCCAGCAGGATAGGTGGGGCCGGGGAGCTGTTTTTT. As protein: CASRIGGAGELFF.

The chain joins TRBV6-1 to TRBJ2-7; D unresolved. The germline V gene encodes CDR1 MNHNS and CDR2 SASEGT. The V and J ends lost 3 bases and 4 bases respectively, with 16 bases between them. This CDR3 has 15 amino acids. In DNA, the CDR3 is TGTGCCAGCAGTGATGACCCCACGAGCGAATACGAGCAGTACTTC. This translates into CASSDDPTSEYEQYF.

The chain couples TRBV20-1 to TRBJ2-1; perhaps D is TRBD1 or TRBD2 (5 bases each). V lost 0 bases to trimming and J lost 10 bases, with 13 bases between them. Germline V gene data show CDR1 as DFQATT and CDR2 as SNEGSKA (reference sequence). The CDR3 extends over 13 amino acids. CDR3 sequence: CSARDVRGDEQFF. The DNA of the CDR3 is TGCAGTGCTAGAGATGTGAGGGGCGACGAGCAGTTCTTC.

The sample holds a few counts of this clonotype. CDR3 coding DNA: TGTGCCAGCAGCCCGAGGGGATGGGATACGCAGTATTTT. Its protein product is CASSPRGWDTQYF. The J gene is TRBJ2-3, the V gene TRBV9; the D call may be TRBD1 or TRBD2 (5 bases each). Trimming left V 4 bases short and J 6 bases short, with 12 bases between. The CDR3 sequence is 13 residues long. Germline CDR1 SGDLS, CDR2 YYNGEE.

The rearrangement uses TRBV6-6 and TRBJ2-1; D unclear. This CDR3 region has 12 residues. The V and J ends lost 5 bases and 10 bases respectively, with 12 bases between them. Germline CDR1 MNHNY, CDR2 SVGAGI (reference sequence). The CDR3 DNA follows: TGTGCCAGCAGTCCCCTCATCGGGGAGCAGTTCTTC. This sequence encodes CASSPLIGEQFF.

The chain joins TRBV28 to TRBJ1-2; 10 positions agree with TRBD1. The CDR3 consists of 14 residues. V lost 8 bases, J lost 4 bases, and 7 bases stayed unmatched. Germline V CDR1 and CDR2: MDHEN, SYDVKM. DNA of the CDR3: TGTGCCAGCGGATCCGGGACAGGGGTCTATGGCTACACCTTC. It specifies CASGSGTGVYGYTF.

This CDR3 is CASSWTSSSYNEQFF. CDR3 sequence (DNA): TGTGCCAGCAGCTGGACTTCCAGCTCCTACAATGAGCAGTTCTTC. The rearrangement uses TRBV3-1 and TRBJ2-1; weak D call: TRBD2 (5 bases). From germline, CDR1 is LGHDT and CDR2 YNNKEL (reference sequence). This CDR3 spans 15 amino acids. Trimming cost V 5 bases and J 0 bases, with 11 bases left between them.

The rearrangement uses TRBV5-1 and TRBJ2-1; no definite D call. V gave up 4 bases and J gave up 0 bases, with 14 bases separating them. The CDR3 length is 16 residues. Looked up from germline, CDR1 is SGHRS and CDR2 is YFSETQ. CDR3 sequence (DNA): TGCGCCAGCAGCCCCCTCGCGGCCCTCTCCTACAATGAGCAGTTCTTC. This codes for CASSPLAALSYNEQFF.

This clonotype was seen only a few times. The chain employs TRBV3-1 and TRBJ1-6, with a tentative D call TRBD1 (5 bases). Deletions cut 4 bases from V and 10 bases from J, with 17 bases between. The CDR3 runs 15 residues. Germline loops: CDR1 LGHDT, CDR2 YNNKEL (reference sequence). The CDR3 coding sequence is TGTGCCAGCAGCCGCCAACGGGGGGAGATCTCACCCCTCCACTTT. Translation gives CASSRQRGEISPLHF.

The CDR3 DNA follows: TGTGCCAGCAGATGGGACCGCTATGGCTACACCTTC. This translates into CASRWDRYGYTF. The chain recombines TRBV12-3 or TRBV12-4 with TRBJ1-2, with D possibly TRBD1 on 5 matching bases. The CDR3 runs 12 residues. The ends were cut back, 6 bases at V and 4 bases at J, with 9 bases in the middle.